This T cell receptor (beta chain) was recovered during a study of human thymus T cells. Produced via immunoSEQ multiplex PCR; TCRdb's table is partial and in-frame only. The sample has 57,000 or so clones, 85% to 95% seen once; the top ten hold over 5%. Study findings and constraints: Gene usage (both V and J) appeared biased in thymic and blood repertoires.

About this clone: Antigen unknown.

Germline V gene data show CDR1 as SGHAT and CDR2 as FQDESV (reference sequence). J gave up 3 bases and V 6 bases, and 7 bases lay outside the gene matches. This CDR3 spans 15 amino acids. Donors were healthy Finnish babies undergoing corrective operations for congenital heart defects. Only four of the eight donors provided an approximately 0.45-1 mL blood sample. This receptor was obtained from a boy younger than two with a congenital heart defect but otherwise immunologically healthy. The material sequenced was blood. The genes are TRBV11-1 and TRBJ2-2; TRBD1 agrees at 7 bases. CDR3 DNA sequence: TGTGCCAGCAGGAAAACCGGGACAGACACCGGGGAGCTGTTTTTT. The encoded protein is CASRKTGTDTGELFF. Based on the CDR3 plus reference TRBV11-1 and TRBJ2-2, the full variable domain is EAEVAQSPRYKITEKSQAVAFWCDPISGHATLYWYRQILGQGPELLVQFQDESVVDDSQLPKDRFSAERLKGVDSTLKIQPAELGDSAMYLCASRKTGTDTGELFFGEGSRLTVL.